This TCR beta chain was documented in a study of CD8 T cells in ankylosing spondylitis. Study-wide findings and caveats: A TCR beta motif of about 8 highly homologous variants appeared characteristic of ankylosing spondylitis blood. Earlier studies detected some motif variants in reactive arthritis synovial fluid and blood.

This CDR3 is built from 15 residues. From germline, CDR1 is SQVTM and CDR2 ANQGSEA. The V segment lost 6 bases and the J segment 5 bases; nucleotides outside the gene matches: 16. This clonotype has a count of ten or more. Its antigen is not known. Each CDR3 protein is one row after TCRdb ran MiXCR on the 5' RACE reads. The sample has roughly 300,000 distinct CDR3 sequences, less than 9.5% seen once; the top ten hold roughly 15%. This TCR came from a male donor with ankylosing spondylitis. The chain has TRBV29-1 and TRBJ2-7; 7 bases are shared with TRBD2. The sequenced material came from blood, either unsorted or a sorted T cell fraction (not recorded which). The CDR3 region has the DNA TGCAGCGTACTGGGGGGGGAGCTAGCTGGTAACGAGCAGTACTTC. It encodes CSVLGGELAGNEQYF.